Following are 9 T cell receptor beta chains from one sample sequenced in a study of CD8 T cells in ankylosing spondylitis. No antigens are known for them. Study-level points and caveats: There was a TCR beta motif, made of several highly homologous variants, that appeared characteristic of ankylosing spondylitis blood.

TCRdb reprocessed the 5' RACE reads via MiXCR and lists one record per CDR3 protein. The sample carries some 200,000 distinct CDR3 sequences, 6% to 8.5% recorded once. Sequenced: blood, either unsorted or a sorted T cell fraction (not recorded which). The receptors here all came from a male donor with ankylosing spondylitis.

This clonotype has ten or more counts. The V gene is TRBV4-3, the J gene TRBJ2-3, with 10 bases identical to TRBD2. V lost 0 bases and J lost 3; bases outside the gene matches: 9. CDR3 length: 18 residues. Germline-derived CDR1 and CDR2 are LGHNA and YSLEER. Here the CDR3 DNA reads TGCGCCAGCAGCCAAGAGCCAGCGGGGGGGCCTGTGACAGATACGCAGTATTTT. This sequence encodes CASSQEPAGGPVTDTQYF.

This clonotype was counted between two and nine times. The chain couples TRBV10-2 to TRBJ1-1; D is perhaps TRBD1 (5 bases). This CDR3 comprises 14 residues. Germline V CDR1 and CDR2: WSHSY, SAAADI. Trimming took off 2 bases at V and 4 bases at J, with 11 bases between the two ends. CDR3 protein: CASSERGVVTEAFF. CDR3 DNA: TGCGCCAGCAGTGAGAGGGGTGTTGTCACTGAAGCTTTCTTT.

This clonotype was picked up many times. The genes are TRBV5-6 and TRBJ1-1; possible D gene TRBD1, 5 bases. CDR1 SGHDT and CDR2 YYEEEE come from the germline V gene. The CDR3 runs 15 residues. V was cut by 4 bases and J by 0 bases, with 13 bases left in between. The CDR3 DNA sequence: TGTGCCAGCAGCCTTGGGACCTTTATGAACACTGAAGCTTTCTTT. Translating gives CASSLGTFMNTEAFF.

This clonotype was seen at least ten times. The chain links TRBV7-2 to TRBJ1-5; D is unresolved. Trimming shortened V by 5 bases and J by 9 bases, and 11 bases separated the two germline ends. The CDR3 is made up of 12 amino acids. The germline gives CDR1 SGHTA, CDR2 FQGNSA. CDR3 nucleotide sequence: TGTGCCAGCAGCCTGGGTCCCGGGCCCCAGCATTTT. Protein sequence: CASSLGPGPQHF. The complete variable domain, with remaining parts taken from reference TRBV7-2 and TRBJ1-5, reads GAGVSQSPSNKVTEKGKDVELRCDPISGHTALYWYRQSLGQGLEFLIYFQGNSAPDKSGLPSDRFSAERTGGSVSTLTIQRTQQEDSAVYLCASSLGPGPQHFGDGTRLSIL.

This clonotype was counted many times. This chain uses TRBV7-9 with TRBJ1-1, with D perhaps TRBD1 (6 bases). Germline lookup yields CDR1 SEHNR and CDR2 FQNEAQ (reference sequence). V was shortened by 2 bases and J by 6 bases, with 16 bases between the two germline ends. This CDR3 has 15 amino acids. CDR3: CASSLFGGRVAEAFF. Here the CDR3 DNA reads TGTGCCAGCAGCTTATTCGGGGGGCGCGTCGCTGAAGCTTTCTTT.

This clonotype occurred many times. The chain uses TRBV2 and TRBJ2-7; 7 bases agree with TRBD1. The CDR3 totals 15 residues. Germline CDR1 SNHLY, CDR2 FYNNEI. V dropped 2 bases and J dropped 6; count of bases not matched to a gene: 10. DNA of the CDR3: TGTGCCAGCAGTGAATGGACAGGATTAAACTCCGAGCAGTACTTC. It is translated as CASSEWTGLNSEQYF.

This clonotype has at least ten counts. The chain uses TRBV10-3 and TRBJ1-2; tentatively, D is TRBD1 (6 bases). This CDR3 region has 13 residues. The germline V gene has CDR1 ENHRY and CDR2 SYGVKD. V lost 6 bases and J lost 0, with 8 bases in between. CDR3 in DNA: TGTGCCATCAGGGACAGTCCTAACTATGGCTACACCTTC. Amino acid sequence: CAIRDSPNYGYTF.

The rearrangement joins TRBV7-2 to TRBJ2-7, with 7 bases that match TRBD1. Unmatched junction bases numbered 7, after V lost 1 base and J lost 4 bases. Germline loops: CDR1 SGHTA, CDR2 FQGNSA. The CDR3 contains 15 residues. This CDR3 reads CASSLGGGQIYEQYF. CDR3 DNA sequence: TGTGCCAGCAGCTTAGGTGGGGGACAGATTTACGAGCAGTACTTC.

V usage is TRBV7-8 and J usage is TRBJ2-3; TRBD1 is a possible D gene (5 bases). Germline V CDR1 and CDR2: SGHVS, FQNEAQ. The CDR3 runs to 16 residues. Trimming removed 2 bases from V and 3 bases from J, with 15 bases in between. The CDR3 nucleotides read TGTGCCAGCAGCTTAATTCTGGGAAGGACAACAGATACGCAGTATTTT. Translation gives CASSLILGRTTDTQYF.